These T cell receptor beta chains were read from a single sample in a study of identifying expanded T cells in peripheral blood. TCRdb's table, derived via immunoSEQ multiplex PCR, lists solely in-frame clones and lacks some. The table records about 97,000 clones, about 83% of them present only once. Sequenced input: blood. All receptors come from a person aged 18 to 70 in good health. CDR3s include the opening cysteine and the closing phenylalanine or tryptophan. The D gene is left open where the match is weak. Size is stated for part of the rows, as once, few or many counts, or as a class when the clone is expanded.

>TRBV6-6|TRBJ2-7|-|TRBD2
TGTGCCAGCAGCTCTACGGGGGGCTACGAGCAGTACTTC
CASSSTGGYEQYF
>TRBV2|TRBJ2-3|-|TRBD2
TGTGCCAGCAGTGCCTCTAGCGGGGTCAGCACAGATACGCAGTATTTT
CASSASSGVSTDTQYF
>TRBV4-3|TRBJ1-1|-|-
TGCGCCAGCAGCTATACTCAGGGTATTGAGGCTTTCTTT
CASSYTQGIEAFF
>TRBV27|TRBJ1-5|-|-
TGTGCCAGCAGCCAGGCCCCTGGGGCGGGGCAGCCCCAGCATTTT
CASSQAPGAGQPQHF
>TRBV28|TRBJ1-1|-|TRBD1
TGTGCCAGCGGGGAGGGACAGGGCTCACAAGCTTTCTTT
CASGEGQGSQAFF
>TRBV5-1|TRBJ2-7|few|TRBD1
TGCGCCAGCAGCCCGGGGACAGAAGGCTACGAGCAGTACTTC
CASSPGTEGYEQYF
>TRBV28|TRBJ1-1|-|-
TGTGCCAGCAGTTTCTTGTCGGCAGACCCGGTGGAGGACACTGAAGCTTTCTTT
CASSFLSADPVEDTEAFF
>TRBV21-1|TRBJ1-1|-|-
TGTGCCAGCAGCAAGAACAATCGCACTGAAGCTTTCTTT
CASSKNNRTEAFF
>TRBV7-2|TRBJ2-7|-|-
TGTGCCAGCAGCTCCCACAGGGTCATAAGGGAGCAGTACTTC
CASSSHRVIREQYF
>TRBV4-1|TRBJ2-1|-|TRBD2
TGCGCCAGCAGCAGCTCGATACCGGGACTAGCGGGGGGTGTCTACAATGAGCAGTTCTTC
CASSSSIPGLAGGVYNEQFF
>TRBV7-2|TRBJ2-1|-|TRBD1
TGTGCCAGCAGCTTACCGGGACAGGGAACATACAATGAGCAGTTCTTC
CASSLPGQGTYNEQFF
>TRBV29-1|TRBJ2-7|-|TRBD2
TGCAGCGTTGAAGATCTTGGGCGGGGGGCGCGAGAGCAGTACTTC
CSVEDLGRGAREQYF
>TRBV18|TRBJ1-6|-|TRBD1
TGTGCCAGCTCGCCCGACCCCCGGCAACAGGGGTATAATTCACCCCTCCACTTT
CASSPDPRQQGYNSPLHF
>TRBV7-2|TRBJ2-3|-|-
TGTGCCAGCAGCTTTAACAGCGGAAGTAGCACAGATACGCAGTATTTT
CASSFNSGSSTDTQYF
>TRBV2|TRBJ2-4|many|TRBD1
TGTGCCAGCAGTGAAGACCAACAAGGGGCCGGTCCGGGACAGAAAAACATTCAGTACTTC
CASSEDQQGAGPGQKNIQYF
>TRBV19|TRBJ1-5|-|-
TGTGCCAGTAGTACCGAAACAGGGTGGGGGTCCAATCAGCCCCAGCATTTT
CASSTETGWGSNQPQHF
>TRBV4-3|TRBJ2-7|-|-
TGCGCCAGCAGCCCGACCTTATCAAGGTCCTACGAGCAGTACTTC
CASSPTLSRSYEQYF
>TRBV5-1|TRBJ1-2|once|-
TGCGCCAGCAGCTTGGCGGGTAGGGTGTGGGGCTACACCTTC
CASSLAGRVWGYTF
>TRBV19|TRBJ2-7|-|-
TGTGCCAGTAGTATATCCCCACGAATGGAGCAGTACTTC
CASSISPRMEQYF
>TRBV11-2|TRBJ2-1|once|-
TGTGCCAGCAGCCCTCGTAATGAGCAGTTCTTC
CASSPRNEQFF
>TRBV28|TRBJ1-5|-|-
TGTGCCAGCACCACGTTGAGCAATCAGCCCCAGCATTTT
CASTTLSNQPQHF
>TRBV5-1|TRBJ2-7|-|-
TGCGCCAGCAGCTTTAGGGCGGGCTCCTACGAGCAGTACTTC
CASSFRAGSYEQYF
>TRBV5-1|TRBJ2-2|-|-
TGCGCCAGCAGGAGGGACTCGAACACCGGGGAGCTGTTTTTT
CASRRDSNTGELFF
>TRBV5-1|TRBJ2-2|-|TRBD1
TGCGCCAGCAGCTTAAACCGGGACAGGGACTACACCGGGGAGCTGTTTTTT
CASSLNRDRDYTGELFF
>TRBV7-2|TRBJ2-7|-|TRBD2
TGTGCCAGCAGCAAGAGGGGGCTAGCGGGGGGCGTCAACGAGCAGTACTTC
CASSKRGLAGGVNEQYF
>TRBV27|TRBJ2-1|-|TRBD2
TGTGCCAGCAGTTCTAGCGGGGCCCGGTCATACAATGAGCAGTTCTTC
CASSSSGARSYNEQFF
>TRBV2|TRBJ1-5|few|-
TGTGCCAGCAGTGAAAGGAGAGGGCTGATCTATCAGCCCCAGCATTTT
CASSERRGLIYQPQHF
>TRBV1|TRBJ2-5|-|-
TGCACCAGCAGGCTAGGGGGTCGCGGGGGAGATAATCAAGAGACCCAGTACTTC
CTSRLGGRGGDNQETQYF
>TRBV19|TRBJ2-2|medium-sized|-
TGTGCCAGTAGTATTCAGGAGGACACCGGGGAGCTGTTTTTT
CASSIQEDTGELFF
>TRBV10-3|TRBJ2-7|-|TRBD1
TGTGCCATCAGAGGGACAGAGGGCTACGAGCAGTACTTC
CAIRGTEGYEQYF
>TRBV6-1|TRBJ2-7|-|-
TGTGCCAGCAGTGAGAGGGGGGACTACGAGCAGTACTTC
CASSERGDYEQYF
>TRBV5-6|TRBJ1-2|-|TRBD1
TGTGCCAGCAGCCTCTACGGGACAGGCGCAACTGGCTACACCTTC
CASSLYGTGATGYTF
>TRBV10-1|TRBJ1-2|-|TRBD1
TGCGCCAGCAGTCGCCGGGACAGGGGAAGGAAGGGCTATGGCTACACCTTC
CASSRRDRGRKGYGYTF